This section outlines one T cell receptor (beta chain) sequence together with its context. Using immunoSEQ multiplex PCR, the repertoire was profiled, and TCRdb retains in-frame clones only, with some absent. The sample holds about 39,000 clones, 68% seen once. Trimming removed 7 bases from V and 2 bases from J; junction bases left unmatched: 7. The CDR3 is made up of 14 amino acids. The V gene's germline CDR1 is LGHNT and CDR2 FRNRAP. These data are taken from a study of cytotoxic CD8 clonotypes in ibrutinib-treated CLL. About the study: Mean yields were almost 260,000 productive templates and over 85,000 productive rearrangements per sample.

The sequences come from PBMCs, collected at disease progression, from a patient treated with ibrutinib. The chain employs TRBV12-5 and TRBJ2-5; 7 positions agree with TRBD1. This receptor was obtained from a human donor with chronic lymphocytic leukemia. CDR3 loop: CASAQNRGQETQYF. Written as DNA, the CDR3 is TGTGCTAGTGCCCAAAACAGGGGACAAGAGACCCAGTACTTC. Looking up the rest from reference TRBV12-5 and TRBJ2-5 gives the full variable domain: DARVTQTPRHKVTEMGQEVTMRCQPILGHNTVFWYRQTMMQGLELLAYFRNRAPLDDSGMPKDRFSAEMPDATLATLKIQPSEPRDSAVYFCASAQNRGQETQYFGPGTRLLVL.